This T cell receptor (beta chain) appears in the sequencing data of a study of blood T cells in healthy people across ages. Study-wide results and caveats: TCR beta diversity, measured per million T cells, fell in a roughly linear way with age.

To note about this clonotype: As yet, its antigen is unknown.

Germline assignment: CDR1 SGHTA and CDR2 FQGNSA. Trimming stripped 3 bases from V and 8 bases from J, with 16 bases between. CDR3 length: 14 amino acids. Samples each had at least 5.5 micrograms of total RNA extracted. Primed by a sample-barcoded 5' primer and a J-beta primer mix, a second PCR proceeded for about 6 to 12 cycles. Every sample produced at least 3 million CDR3-containing paired-end reads. TCRdb re-derived calls from the 5' RACE reads in MiXCR, one entry per CDR3 protein. The sample lists hundreds of thousands of distinct CDR3 sequences, roughly 53% occurring once. The chain couples TRBV7-2 to TRBJ1-2; D gene uncertain. This clonotype was obtained from a man at least 80 years old in good health. The sample taken for sequencing was blood. The CDR3 DNA reads as TGTGCCAGCAGCTTGGACCCCTCCAAAGGGGGCTACACCTTC. It specifies CASSLDPSKGGYTF. The variable domain in full, with the rest retrieved from reference TRBV7-2 and TRBJ1-2, is GAGVSQSPSNKVTEKGKDVELRCDPISGHTALYWYRQSLGQGLEFLIYFQGNSAPDKSGLPSDRFSAERTGGSVSTLTIQRTQQEDSAVYLCASSLDPSKGGYTFGSGTRLTVV.